This T cell receptor (beta chain) emerged from a study of cytomegalovirus exposure and HLA in healthy donors. Looking at the study overall: Of several hundred genotyped donors, 75% to 90% grouped in the Caucasian-associated ancestry cluster.

The CDR3 runs 15 residues. Trimming at V came to 8 bases and at J to 5 bases, leaving 13 bases not matched to a gene. CDR1 and CDR2 (germline): SNHLY, FYNNEI. In the PCR, 60 Vbeta and 13 Jbeta primers were used. Profiled with immunoSEQ multiplex PCR; TCRdb holds only in-frame clones, not every one. The table has 250,000 or so clones, 92% seen once. The V gene is TRBV2, the J gene TRBJ1-1, with 8 bases matching TRBD1. The specimen was PBMCs. The clonotype comes from a girl aged 2-10 years in good health and CMV-seronegative. CDR3 bases: TGTGCCAGCTTCATCGACAGGGGAAGTCGGACTGAAGCTTTCTTT. Residues: CASFIDRGSRTEAFF.